One and the same sample provided the 10 T cell receptor beta chains below, sequenced in a study of shared clonotypes between healthy human individuals. Naive CD8 isolation took CD45RO-negative cells positively selected for CCR7 and excluded terminally differentiated effector memory CD45RA+ cells. Using immunoSEQ multiplex PCR, the repertoire was profiled, and TCRdb retains in-frame clones only, with some absent. The sample shows 750,000 to 1,000,000 clones, about 92% of them seen only once. The sample was naive CD8+ T cells sorted from blood. These receptors were obtained from a man aged 30 to 39 in good health.

The rearrangement uses TRBV6-1 and TRBJ2-5; the D gene is possibly TRBD1 (6 bases). Germline CDR1 is MNHNS and CDR2 is SASEGT. The germline V and J ends were trimmed by 4 bases and 5 bases, with 20 bases remaining between them. This CDR3 is 16 amino acids long. CDR3 loop: CASSGPSYRDRETQYF. DNA of the CDR3: TGTGCCAGCAGTGGTCCGTCTTACAGGGACCGGGAGACCCAGTACTTC.

The chain couples TRBV10-3 to TRBJ2-1; perhaps TRBD2 as D (5 bases). The V end was cut by 1 base, the J end by 3 bases, with 13 bases between. Germline V gene data show CDR1 as ENHRY and CDR2 as SYGVKD. The CDR3 loop spans 16 amino acids. The CDR3 sequence: CAISELQSGLYNEQFF. CDR3 nucleotide sequence: TGTGCCATCAGTGAGTTACAGAGCGGCCTCTACAATGAGCAGTTCTTC.

The gene calls are TRBV27 and TRBJ2-7; D unresolved. Germline assignment: CDR1 MNHEY and CDR2 SMNVEV (reference sequence). Trimming removed 3 bases from V and 0 bases from J, with 9 bases in between. CDR3 length: 14 amino acids. The CDR3 DNA reads as TGTGCCAGCAGTTTGCAGCGCAACTCCTACGAGCAGTACTTC. It translates to CASSLQRNSYEQYF.

The rearrangement links TRBV7-9 to TRBJ2-3; 12 positions match TRBD2. Unmatched junction bases numbered 15, after V lost 5 bases and J lost 6 bases. The CDR3 is 18 amino acids. Germline V CDR1 and CDR2: SEHNR, FQNEAQ (reference sequence). CDR3 sequence: CASSPKPGLAGRSDTQYF. Written as DNA, the CDR3 is TGTGCCAGCAGCCCAAAACCCGGACTAGCGGGACGCTCGGATACGCAGTATTTT.

About this clone: Other DNA sequences of this sample code for an identical CDR3. The rearrangement links TRBV28 to TRBJ1-2; D uncertain. This CDR3 has 12 amino acids. The germline CDR1 and CDR2 sequences are MDHEN and SYDVKM. The ends were cut back, 6 bases at V and 2 bases at J, with 7 bases in the middle. The CDR3 nucleotides are TGTGCCAGCAGACAAGGGAACTATGGCTACACCTTC. Its translation is CASRQGNYGYTF.

This clone has a single count. CDR3 DNA: TGTGCCAGTAGTATAGTACTAGCGGGAGGGCTGAATGAGCAGTTCTTC. This gives the protein CASSIVLAGGLNEQFF. The V and J genes are TRBV19 and TRBJ2-1; 13 bases align to TRBD2. CDR1 LNHDA and CDR2 SQIVND come from the germline V gene (reference sequence). This CDR3 is 16 amino acids long. Trimming at V came to 1 base and at J to 7 bases, leaving 4 bases not matched to a gene.

CDR3 region: CASSYSTDNIQYGYTF. The CDR3, as DNA: TGTGCCAGCAGTTATTCGACAGACAACATTCAATATGGCTACACCTTC. The chain employs TRBV6-6 and TRBJ1-2; TRBD1 might be the D (5 bases). Germline loops: CDR1 MNHNY, CDR2 SVGAGI (reference sequence). With 3 bases removed from V and 5 bases from J, the gap between germline ends came to 19 bases. The CDR3 consists of 16 residues.

This chain links TRBV11-2 with TRBJ2-4, with D possibly matching TRBD2 (5 bases). Germline-derived CDR1 and CDR2 are SGHAT and FQNNGV. The CDR3 is 15 amino acids. V lost 1 base and J 8 bases, leaving 15 bases between the germline ends. The CDR3 region has the DNA TGTGCCAGCAGCTTAGGGGGAGTAGGGTGGGACATTCAGTACTTC. This gives the protein CASSLGGVGWDIQYF.

The chain couples TRBV2 to TRBJ2-1; possible D gene TRBD1, 6 bases. Germline CDR1 SNHLY, CDR2 FYNNEI. The V end was cut by 6 bases, the J end by 3 bases, with 12 bases between. The CDR3 runs to 14 residues. For the CDR3, the DNA is TGTGCCAGCAGCGTCGCAGGGGTCTACAATGAGCAGTTCTTC. Its protein is CASSVAGVYNEQFF.

V is TRBV6-5 and J is TRBJ2-1; D ambiguous. CDR1 and CDR2 (germline): MNHEY, SVGAGI. The CDR3 loop spans 13 amino acids. V dropped 2 bases and J dropped 10 bases, with 12 bases sitting between them. CDR3 coding DNA: TGTGCCAGCAGTTACGCAGCCGTCGGGGAGCAGTTCTTC. Translating gives CASSYAAVGEQFF.